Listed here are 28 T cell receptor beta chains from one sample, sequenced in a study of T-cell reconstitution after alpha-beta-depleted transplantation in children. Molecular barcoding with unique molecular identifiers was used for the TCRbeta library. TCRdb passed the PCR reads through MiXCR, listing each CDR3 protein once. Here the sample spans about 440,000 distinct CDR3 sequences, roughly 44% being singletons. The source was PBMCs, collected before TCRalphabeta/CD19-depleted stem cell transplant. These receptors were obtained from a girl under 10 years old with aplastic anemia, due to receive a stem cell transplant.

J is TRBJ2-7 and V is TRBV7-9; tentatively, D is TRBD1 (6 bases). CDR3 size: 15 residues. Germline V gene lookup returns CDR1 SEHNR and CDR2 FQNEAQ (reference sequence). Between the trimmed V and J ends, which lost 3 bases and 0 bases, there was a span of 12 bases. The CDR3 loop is CASSLAGTNSYEQYF. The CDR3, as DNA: TGTGCCAGCAGCTTGGCCGGGACAAACTCCTACGAGCAGTACTTC. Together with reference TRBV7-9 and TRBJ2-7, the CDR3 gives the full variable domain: DTGVSQNPRHKITKRGQNVTFRCDPISEHNRLYWYRQTLGQGPEFLTYFQNEAQLEKSRLLSDRFSAERPKGSFSTLEIQRTEQGDSAMYLCASSLAGTNSYEQYFGPGTRLTVT.

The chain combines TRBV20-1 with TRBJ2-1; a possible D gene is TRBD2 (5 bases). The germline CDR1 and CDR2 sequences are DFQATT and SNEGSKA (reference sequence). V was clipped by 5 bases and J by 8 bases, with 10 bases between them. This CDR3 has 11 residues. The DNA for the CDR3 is TGCAGTGCTGCTAGCCTCCATGAGCAGTTCTTC. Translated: CSAASLHEQFF.

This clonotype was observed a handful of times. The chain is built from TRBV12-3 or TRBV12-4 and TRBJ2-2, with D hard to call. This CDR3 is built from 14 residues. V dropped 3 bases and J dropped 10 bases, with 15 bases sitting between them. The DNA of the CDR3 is TGTGCCAGCAGTTTTGGAGTGGCCCGGATGGAGCTGTTTTTT. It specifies CASSFGVARMELFF.

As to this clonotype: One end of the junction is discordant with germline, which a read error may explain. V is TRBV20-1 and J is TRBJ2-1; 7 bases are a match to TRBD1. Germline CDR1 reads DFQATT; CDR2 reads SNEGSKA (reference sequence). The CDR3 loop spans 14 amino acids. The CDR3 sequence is CSAVRDRTRTEQSF. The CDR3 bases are TGCAGTGCTGTCCGGGACAGAACCCGCACTGAGCAGTCCTTC.

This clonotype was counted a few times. The CDR3, as DNA: TGCGCCAGCAGCCGCAAGACGCTGAGCGGGGGGGCCGGCACAGATACGCAGTATTTT. The encoded protein is CASSRKTLSGGAGTDTQYF. The V gene is TRBV4-1, the J gene TRBJ2-3; 10 bases fit TRBD2. The V and J ends lost 4 bases and 1 base, in that order; junction bases with no gene match: 14. Germline V gene lookup returns CDR1 MGHRA and CDR2 YSYEKL. The CDR3 is 19 residues long.

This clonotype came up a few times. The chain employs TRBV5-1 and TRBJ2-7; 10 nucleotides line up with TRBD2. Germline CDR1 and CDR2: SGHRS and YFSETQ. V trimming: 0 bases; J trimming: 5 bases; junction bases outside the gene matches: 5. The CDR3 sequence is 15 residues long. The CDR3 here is CASSLVSGRAHEQYF. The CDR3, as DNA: TGCGCCAGCAGCTTGGTGAGCGGGAGGGCTCACGAGCAGTACTTC.

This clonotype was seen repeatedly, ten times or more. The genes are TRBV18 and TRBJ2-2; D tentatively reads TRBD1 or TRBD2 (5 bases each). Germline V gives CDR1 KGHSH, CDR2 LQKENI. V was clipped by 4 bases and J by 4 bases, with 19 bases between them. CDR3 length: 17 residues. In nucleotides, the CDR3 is TGTGCCAGCTCACATCGAACCCGGGACCGAAGCACCGGGGAGCTGTTTTTT. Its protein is CASSHRTRDRSTGELFF.

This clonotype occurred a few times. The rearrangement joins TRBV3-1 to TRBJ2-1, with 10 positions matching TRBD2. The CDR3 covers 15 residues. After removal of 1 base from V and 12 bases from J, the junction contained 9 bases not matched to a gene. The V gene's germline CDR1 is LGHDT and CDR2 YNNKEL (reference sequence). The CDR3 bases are TGTGCCAGCAGCCAAGCCCTAGCGGGGGCCATGTGGCAGTTCTTC. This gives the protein CASSQALAGAMWQFF.

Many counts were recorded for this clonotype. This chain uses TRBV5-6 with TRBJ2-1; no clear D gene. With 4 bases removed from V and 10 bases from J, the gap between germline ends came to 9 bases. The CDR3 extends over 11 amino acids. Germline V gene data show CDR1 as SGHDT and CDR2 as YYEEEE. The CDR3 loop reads CASSTAAEQFF. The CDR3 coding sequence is TGTGCCAGCAGCACCGCGGCGGAGCAGTTCTTC.

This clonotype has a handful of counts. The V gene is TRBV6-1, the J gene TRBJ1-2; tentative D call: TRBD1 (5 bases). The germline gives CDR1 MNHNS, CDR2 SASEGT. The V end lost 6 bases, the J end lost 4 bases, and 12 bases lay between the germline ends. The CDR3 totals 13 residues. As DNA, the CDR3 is TGTGCCAGCAGCGGCGGGGGGGGCTATGGCTACACCTTC. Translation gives CASSGGGGYGYTF.

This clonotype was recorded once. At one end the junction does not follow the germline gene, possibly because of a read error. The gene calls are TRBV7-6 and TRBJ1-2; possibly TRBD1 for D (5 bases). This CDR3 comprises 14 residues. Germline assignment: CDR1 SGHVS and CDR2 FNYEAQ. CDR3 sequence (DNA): TGTGCCAGCAGCCCCAGCGGGGCTTCGAATGGCGACACCTTC. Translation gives CASSPSGASNGDTF. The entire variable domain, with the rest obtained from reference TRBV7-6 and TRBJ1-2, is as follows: GAGVSQSPRYKVTKRGQDVALRCDPISGHVSLYWYRQALGQGPEFLTYFNYEAQQDKSGLPNDRFSAERPEGSISTLTIQRTEQRDSAMYRCASSPSGASNGDTFGSGTRLTVV.

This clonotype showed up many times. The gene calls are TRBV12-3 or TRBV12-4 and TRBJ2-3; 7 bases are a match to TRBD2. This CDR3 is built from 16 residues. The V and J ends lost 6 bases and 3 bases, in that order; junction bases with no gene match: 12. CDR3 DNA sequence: TGTGCCAGCAGGCCGCCGGGGCGGGAGAGGACAGATACGCAGTATTTT. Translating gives CASRPPGRERTDTQYF.

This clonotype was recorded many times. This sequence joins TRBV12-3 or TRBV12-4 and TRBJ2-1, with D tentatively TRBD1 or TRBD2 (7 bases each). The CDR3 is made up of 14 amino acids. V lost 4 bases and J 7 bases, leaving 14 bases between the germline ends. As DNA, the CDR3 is TGTGCCAGCAGTTGGCAGGGGGGGGGAAATGAGCAGTTCTTC. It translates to CASSWQGGGNEQFF.

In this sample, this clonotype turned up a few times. The CDR3 loop is CASSLDSNSLMNTEAFF. CDR3 coding DNA: TGTGCCAGCAGCTTGGATAGTAACAGCCTCATGAACACTGAAGCTTTCTTT. The chain carries TRBV5-6 and TRBJ1-1; unclear D gene. V was clipped by 0 bases and J by 0 bases, with 15 bases between them. Germline CDR1 is SGHDT and CDR2 is YYEEEE. The CDR3 has 17 amino acids.

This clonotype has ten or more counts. This CDR3 is CASSLSAVNTQYF. In DNA form, the CDR3 reads TGTGCCAGCAGTTTATCTGCCGTAAATACGCAGTATTTT. The rearrangement links TRBV27 to TRBJ2-3, with D hard to call. The V and J ends lost 0 bases and 7 bases respectively, with 8 bases between them. The V gene's germline CDR1 is MNHEY and CDR2 SMNVEV (reference sequence). This CDR3 is 13 amino acids long.

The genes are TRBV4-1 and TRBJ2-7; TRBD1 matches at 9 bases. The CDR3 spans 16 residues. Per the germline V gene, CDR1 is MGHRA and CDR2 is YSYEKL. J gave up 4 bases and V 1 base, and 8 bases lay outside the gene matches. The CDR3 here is CASSQGLGQGRYEQYF. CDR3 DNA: TGCGCCAGCAGCCAAGGGCTGGGACAGGGTCGATACGAGCAGTACTTC.

The CDR3 region is CSVGDDTDTQYF. Here the CDR3 DNA reads TGCAGTGTGGGGGATGACACAGATACGCAGTATTTT. The chain couples TRBV20-1 to TRBJ2-3, with D perhaps TRBD1 or TRBD2 (5 bases each). Germline values: CDR1 DFQATT, CDR2 SNEGSKA (reference sequence). The CDR3 is 12 amino acids. V shed 7 bases and J shed 2 bases, with 10 bases lying between them.

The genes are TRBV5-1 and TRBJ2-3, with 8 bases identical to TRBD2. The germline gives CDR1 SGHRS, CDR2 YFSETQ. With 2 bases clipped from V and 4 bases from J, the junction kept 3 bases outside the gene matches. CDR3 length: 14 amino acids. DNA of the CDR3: TGCGCCAGCAGCTTAGCGGGAGACGCAGATACGCAGTATTTT. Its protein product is CASSLAGDADTQYF.

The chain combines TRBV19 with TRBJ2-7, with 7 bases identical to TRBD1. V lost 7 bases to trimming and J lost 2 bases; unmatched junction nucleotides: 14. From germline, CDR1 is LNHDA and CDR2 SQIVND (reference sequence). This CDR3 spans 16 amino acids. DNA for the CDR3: TGTGCCAGTACCCCGGCAGGGACAGTCGGTACCTACGAGCAGTACTTC. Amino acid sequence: CASTPAGTVGTYEQYF. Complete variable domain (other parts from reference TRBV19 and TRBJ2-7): DGGITQSPKYLFRKEGQNVTLSCEQNLNHDAMYWYRQDPGQGLRLIYYSQIVNDFQKGDIAEGYSVSREKKESFPLTVTSAQKNPTAFYLCASTPAGTVGTYEQYFGPGTRLTVT.

Written as DNA, the CDR3 is TGCGCCAGCAGCTCGCCGGGACTCAACGTACGGGATGAGCAGTTCTTC. As protein: CASSSPGLNVRDEQFF. The J gene is TRBJ2-1, the V gene TRBV5-1; TRBD2 might be the D (6 bases). Germline assignment: CDR1 SGHRS and CDR2 YFSETQ. Trimming shortened V by 3 bases and J by 8 bases, and 21 bases separated the two germline ends. The CDR3 length is 16 residues.

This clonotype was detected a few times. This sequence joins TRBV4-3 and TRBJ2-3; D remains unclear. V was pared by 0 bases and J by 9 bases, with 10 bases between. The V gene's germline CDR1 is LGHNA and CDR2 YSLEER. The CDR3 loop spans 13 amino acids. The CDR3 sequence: CASSQESSSTQYF. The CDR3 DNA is TGCGCCAGCAGCCAAGAGTCGAGCAGCACGCAGTATTTT.

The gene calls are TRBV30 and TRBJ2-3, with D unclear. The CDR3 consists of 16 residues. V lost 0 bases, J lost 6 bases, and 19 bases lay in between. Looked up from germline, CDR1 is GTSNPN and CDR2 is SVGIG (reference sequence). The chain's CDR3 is CAWSVESAGYLDTQYF. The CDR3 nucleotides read TGTGCCTGGAGTGTAGAATCAGCCGGCTATTTGGATACGCAGTATTTT.

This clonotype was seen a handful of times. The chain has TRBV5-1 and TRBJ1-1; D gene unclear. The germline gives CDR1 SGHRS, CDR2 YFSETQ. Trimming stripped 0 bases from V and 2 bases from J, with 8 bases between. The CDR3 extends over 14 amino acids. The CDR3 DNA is TGCGCCAGCAGCTTGGGACAAATTAACACTGAAGCTTTCTTT. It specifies CASSLGQINTEAFF.

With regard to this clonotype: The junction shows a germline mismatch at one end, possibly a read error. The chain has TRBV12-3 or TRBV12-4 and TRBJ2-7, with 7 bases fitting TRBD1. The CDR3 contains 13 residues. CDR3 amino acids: CASRRRQGDEQHF. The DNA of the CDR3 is TGTGCCAGCAGGCGCAGACAGGGCGACGAGCAGCACTTC.

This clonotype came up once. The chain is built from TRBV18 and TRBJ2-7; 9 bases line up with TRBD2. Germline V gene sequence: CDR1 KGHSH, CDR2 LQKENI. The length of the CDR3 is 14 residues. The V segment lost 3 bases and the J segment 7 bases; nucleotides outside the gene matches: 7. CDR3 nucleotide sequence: TGTGCCAGCTCACCGTCTAGCGGGGAGACAGAGCAGTACTTC. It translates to CASSPSSGETEQYF.

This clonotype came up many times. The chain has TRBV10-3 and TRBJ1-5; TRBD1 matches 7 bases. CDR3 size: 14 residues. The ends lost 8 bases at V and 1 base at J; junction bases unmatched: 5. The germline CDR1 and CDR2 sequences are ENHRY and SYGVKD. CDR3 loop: CAISEGQSNQPQHF. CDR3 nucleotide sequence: TGTGCCATCTCAGAGGGACAGAGCAATCAGCCCCAGCATTTT.

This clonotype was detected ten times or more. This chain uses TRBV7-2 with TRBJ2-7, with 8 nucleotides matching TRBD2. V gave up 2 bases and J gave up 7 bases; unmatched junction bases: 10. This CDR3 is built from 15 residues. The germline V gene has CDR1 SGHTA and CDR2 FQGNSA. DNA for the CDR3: TGTGCCAGCAGCTTACTTCTGTCGGGAGGGCAGGAGCAGTACTTC. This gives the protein CASSLLLSGGQEQYF.

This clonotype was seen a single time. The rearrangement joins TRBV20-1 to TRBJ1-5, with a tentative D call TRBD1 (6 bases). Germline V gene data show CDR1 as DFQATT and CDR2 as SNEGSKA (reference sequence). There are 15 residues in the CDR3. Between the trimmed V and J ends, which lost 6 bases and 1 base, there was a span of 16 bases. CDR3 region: CSARTGIQSNQPQHF. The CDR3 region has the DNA TGCAGTGCACGTACAGGGATTCAGAGCAATCAGCCCCAGCATTTT.